The entry below describes one T cell receptor (beta chain). Its antigen is not known. Where ophthalmopathy was present, donors had moderate-to-severe activity, CAS ≥3, NOSPECS ≥4 and duration under 3 months. Certain patients, namely those with other autoimmune diseases, uncontrolled infections, pregnancy or lactation, were excluded. The junction had 7 bases not matched to a gene; V was cut back by 6 bases and J by 6 bases. This CDR3 region has 14 residues. Germline CDR1 and CDR2: DFQATT and SNEGSKA (reference sequence). This sample was included in a study of Graves' ophthalmopathy and Graves' hyperthyroidism. Study information: Ahead of any treatment, peripheral blood was obtained at the initial diagnosis.

Amplification targeted the TCR beta CDR3 regions, with RNA transcripts as the source material. HTBI primers were used in a first-round RT-PCR, which preceded a second-round multiplex PCR. From the multiplex PCR reads, TCRdb called clonotypes with MiXCR, one entry per CDR3 protein. The sample contains 45,000 to 60,000 distinct CDR3 sequences, under 55% of which appear only once. Study results and caveats: From stable hyperthyroidism, ophthalmopathy was separated by a 13-signature model with 87.88% sensitivity and around 80% specificity.

The chain links TRBV20-1 to TRBJ1-5; 11 nucleotides match TRBD1. This receptor was identified in an adult woman with Graves' ophthalmopathy. What was sequenced was peripheral blood. CDR3 DNA: TGCAGTGCGGAAGGGACAGGGGGTTGTCAGCCCCAGCATTTT. It codes for CSAEGTGGCQPQHF.